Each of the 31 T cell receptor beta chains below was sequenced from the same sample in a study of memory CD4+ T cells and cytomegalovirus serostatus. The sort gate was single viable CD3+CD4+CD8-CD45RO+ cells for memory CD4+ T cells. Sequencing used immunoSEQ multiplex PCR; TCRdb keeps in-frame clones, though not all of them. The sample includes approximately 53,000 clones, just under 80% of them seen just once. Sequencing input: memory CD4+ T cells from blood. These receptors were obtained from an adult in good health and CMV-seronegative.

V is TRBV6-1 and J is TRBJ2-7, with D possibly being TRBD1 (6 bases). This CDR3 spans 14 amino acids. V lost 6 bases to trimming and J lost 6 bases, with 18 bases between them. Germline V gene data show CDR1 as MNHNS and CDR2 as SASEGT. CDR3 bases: TGTGCCAGCAGCCGGGACACCCTTTTCTCCGAGCAGTACTTC. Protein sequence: CASSRDTLFSEQYF.

The CDR3 nucleotides read TGTGCCAGCAGCGTAGCAGGGGGCGCCCGAGAAAAACTGTTTTTT. Translated, it gives CASSVAGGAREKLFF. V is TRBV9 and J is TRBJ1-4; 8 bases map to TRBD1. Germline CDR1 SGDLS, CDR2 YYNGEE. V trimming: 0 bases; J trimming: 8 bases; junction bases outside the gene matches: 6. The CDR3 has 15 residues.

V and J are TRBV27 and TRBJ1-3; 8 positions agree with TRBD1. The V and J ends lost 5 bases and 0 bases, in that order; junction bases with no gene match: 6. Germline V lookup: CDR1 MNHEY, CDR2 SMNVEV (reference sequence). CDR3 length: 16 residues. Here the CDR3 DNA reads TGTGCCAGCAGTAAGACAGGGGCTTTCTCTGGAAACACCATATATTTT. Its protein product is CASSKTGAFSGNTIYF.

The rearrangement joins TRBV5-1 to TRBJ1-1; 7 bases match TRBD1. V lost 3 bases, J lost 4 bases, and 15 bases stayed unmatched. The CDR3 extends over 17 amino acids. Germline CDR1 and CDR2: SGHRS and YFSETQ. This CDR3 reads CASSSAPTGRLVTEAFF. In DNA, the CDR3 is TGCGCCAGCAGCTCCGCCCCGACAGGGAGACTGGTCACTGAAGCTTTCTTT. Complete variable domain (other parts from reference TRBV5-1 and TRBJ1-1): KAGVTQTPRYLIKTRGQQVTLSCSPISGHRSVSWYQQTPGQGLQFLFEYFSETQRNKGNFPGRFSGRQFSNSRSEMNVSTLELGDSALYLCASSSAPTGRLVTEAFFGQGTRLTVV.

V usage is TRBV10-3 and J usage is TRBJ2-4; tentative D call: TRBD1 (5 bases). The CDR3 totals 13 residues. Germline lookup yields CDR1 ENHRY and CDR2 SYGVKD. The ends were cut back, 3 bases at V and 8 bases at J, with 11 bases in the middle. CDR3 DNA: TGTGCCATCAGTGAAGGGGAAAGAGACATTCAGTACTTC. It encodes CAISEGERDIQYF.

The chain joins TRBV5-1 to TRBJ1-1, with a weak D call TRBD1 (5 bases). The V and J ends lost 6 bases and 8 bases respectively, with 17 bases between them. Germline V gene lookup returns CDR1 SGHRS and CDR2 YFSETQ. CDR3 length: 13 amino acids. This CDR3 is CASTPVGGGEAFF. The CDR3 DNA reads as TGCGCCAGCACCCCGGTGGGGGGAGGAGAAGCTTTCTTT.

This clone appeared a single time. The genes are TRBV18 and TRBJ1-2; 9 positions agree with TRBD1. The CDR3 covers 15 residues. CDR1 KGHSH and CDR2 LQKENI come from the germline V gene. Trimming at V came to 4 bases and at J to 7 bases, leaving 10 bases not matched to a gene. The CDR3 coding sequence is TGTGCCAGCTCACGGGGGGACAGGGATTCTCCTGGCTACACCTTC. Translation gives CASSRGDRDSPGYTF.

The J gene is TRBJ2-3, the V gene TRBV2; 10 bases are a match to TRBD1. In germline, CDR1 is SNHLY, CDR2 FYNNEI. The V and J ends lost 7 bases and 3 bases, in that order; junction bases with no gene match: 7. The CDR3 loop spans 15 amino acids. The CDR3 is CASIRGQGGTDTQYF. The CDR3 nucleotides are TGTGCCAGCATCCGTGGACAGGGGGGGACAGATACGCAGTATTTT.

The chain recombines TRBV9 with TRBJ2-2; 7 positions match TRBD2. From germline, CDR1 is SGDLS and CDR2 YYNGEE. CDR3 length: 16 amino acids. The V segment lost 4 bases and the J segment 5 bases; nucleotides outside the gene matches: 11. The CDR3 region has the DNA TGTGCCAGCAGCCCCCGGGCTAGCGGACCGACCGGGGAGCTGTTTTTT. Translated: CASSPRASGPTGELFF.

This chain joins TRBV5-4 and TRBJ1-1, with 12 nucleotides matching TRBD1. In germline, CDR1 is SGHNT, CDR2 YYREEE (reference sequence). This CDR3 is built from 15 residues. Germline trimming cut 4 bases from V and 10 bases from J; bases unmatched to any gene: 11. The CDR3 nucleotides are TGTGCCAGCAGCCAGGGCGGGACAGGGGGCTTCGGAGCTTTCTTT. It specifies CASSQGGTGGFGAFF.

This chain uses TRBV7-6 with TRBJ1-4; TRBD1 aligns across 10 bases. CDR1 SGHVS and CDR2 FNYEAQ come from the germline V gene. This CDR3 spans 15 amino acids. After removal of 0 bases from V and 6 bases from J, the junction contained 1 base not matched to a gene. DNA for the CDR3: TGTGCCAGCAGCTTAGCGGGGACAGGGGATGAAAAACTGTTTTTT. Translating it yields CASSLAGTGDEKLFF.

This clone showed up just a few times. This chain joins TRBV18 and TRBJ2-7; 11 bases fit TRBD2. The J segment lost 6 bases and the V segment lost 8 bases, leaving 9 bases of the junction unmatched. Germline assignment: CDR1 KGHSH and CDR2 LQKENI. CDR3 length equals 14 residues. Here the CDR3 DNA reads TGTGCCAGCGGCGGGACTAGCGGACGAGCCGAGCAGTACTTC. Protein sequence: CASGGTSGRAEQYF.

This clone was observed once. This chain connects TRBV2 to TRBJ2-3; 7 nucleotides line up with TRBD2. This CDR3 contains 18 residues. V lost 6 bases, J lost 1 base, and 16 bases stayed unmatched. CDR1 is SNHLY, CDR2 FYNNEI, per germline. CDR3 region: CASRSVMKREGGTDTQYF. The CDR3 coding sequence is TGTGCCAGCAGGTCCGTGATGAAGCGGGAAGGTGGCACAGATACGCAGTATTTT.

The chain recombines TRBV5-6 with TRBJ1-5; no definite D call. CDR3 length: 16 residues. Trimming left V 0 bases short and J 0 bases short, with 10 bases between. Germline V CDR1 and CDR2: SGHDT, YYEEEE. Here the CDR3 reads CASSLATLNSNQPQHF. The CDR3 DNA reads TGTGCCAGCAGCTTGGCCACACTAAATAGCAATCAGCCCCAGCATTTT. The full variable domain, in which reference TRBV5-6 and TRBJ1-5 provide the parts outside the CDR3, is DAGVTQSPTHLIKTRGQQVTLRCSPKSGHDTVSWYQQALGQGPQFIFQYYEEEERQRGNFPDRFSGHQFPNYSSELNVNALLLGDSALYLCASSLATLNSNQPQHFGDGTRLSIL.

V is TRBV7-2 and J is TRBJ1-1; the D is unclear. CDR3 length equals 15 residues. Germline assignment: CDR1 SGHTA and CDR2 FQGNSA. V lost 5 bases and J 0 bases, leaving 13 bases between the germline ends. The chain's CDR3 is CASSHKQRMNTEAFF. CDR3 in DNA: TGTGCCAGCAGCCACAAACAGCGAATGAACACTGAAGCTTTCTTT.

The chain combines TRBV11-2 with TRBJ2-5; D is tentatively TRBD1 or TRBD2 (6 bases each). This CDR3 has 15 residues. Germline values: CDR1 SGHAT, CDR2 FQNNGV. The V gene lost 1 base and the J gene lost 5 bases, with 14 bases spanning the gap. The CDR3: CASSLAGQGRETQYF. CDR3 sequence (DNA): TGTGCCAGCAGCTTAGCGGGGCAGGGGAGGGAGACCCAGTACTTC.

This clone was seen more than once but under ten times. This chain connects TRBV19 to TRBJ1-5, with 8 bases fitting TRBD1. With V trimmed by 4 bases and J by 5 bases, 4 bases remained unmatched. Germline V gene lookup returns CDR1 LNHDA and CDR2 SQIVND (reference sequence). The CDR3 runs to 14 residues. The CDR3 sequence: CASSTSGGHQPQHF. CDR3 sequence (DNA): TGTGCCAGTAGTACCTCAGGGGGCCATCAGCCCCAGCATTTT.

Here the CDR3 DNA reads TGTGCCTCACACCGACAGGGAGGAGAGACCCAGTACTTC. Translation: CASHRQGGETQYF. V and J are TRBV30 and TRBJ2-5; tentatively, D is TRBD1 (7 bases). CDR1 and CDR2 (germline): GTSNPN, SVGIG (reference sequence). V lost 7 bases, J lost 4 bases, and 16 bases lay in between. The CDR3 is 13 residues long.

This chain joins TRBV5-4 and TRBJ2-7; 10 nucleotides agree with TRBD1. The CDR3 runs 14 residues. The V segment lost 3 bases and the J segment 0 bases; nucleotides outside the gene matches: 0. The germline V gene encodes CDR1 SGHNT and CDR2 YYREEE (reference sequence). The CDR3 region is CASSWDRGSYEQYF. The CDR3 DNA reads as TGTGCCAGCAGCTGGGACAGGGGCTCCTACGAGCAGTACTTC.

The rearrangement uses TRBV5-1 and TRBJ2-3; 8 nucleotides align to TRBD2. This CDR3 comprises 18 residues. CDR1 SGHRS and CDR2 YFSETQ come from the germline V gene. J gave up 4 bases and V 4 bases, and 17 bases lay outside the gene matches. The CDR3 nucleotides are TGCGCCAGCAGCCCCTTACCTCCAGCGGGAGTCGGGTCAGATACGCAGTATTTT. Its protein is CASSPLPPAGVGSDTQYF.

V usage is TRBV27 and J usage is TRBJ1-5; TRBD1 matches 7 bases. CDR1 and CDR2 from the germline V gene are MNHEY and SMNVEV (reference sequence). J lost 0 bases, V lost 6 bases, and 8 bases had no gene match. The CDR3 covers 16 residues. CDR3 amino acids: CASRITGTASNQPQHF. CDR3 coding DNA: TGTGCCAGCAGGATCACCGGGACAGCTAGCAATCAGCCCCAGCATTTT.

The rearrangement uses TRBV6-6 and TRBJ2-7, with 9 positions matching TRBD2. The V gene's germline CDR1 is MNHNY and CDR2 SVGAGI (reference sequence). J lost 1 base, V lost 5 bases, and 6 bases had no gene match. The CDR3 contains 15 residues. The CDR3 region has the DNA TGTGCCAGCAGTGCGGGGGGGCACAAATCCTACGAGCAGTACTTC. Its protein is CASSAGGHKSYEQYF.

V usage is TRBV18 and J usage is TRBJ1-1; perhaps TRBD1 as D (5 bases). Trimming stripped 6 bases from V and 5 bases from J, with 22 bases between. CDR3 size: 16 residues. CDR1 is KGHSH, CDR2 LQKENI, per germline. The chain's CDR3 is CASSNSEGVRGTEAFF. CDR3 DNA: TGTGCCAGCTCTAACTCTGAAGGGGTTCGAGGGACTGAAGCTTTCTTT. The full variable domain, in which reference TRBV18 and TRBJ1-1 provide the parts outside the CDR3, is NAGVMQNPRHLVRRRGQEARLRCSPMKGHSHVYWYRQLPEEGLKFMVYLQKENIIDESGMPKERFSAEFPKEGPSILRIQQVVRGDSAAYFCASSNSEGVRGTEAFFGQGTRLTVV.

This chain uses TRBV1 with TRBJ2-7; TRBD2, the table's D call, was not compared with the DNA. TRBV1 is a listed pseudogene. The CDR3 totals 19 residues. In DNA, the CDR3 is TGCACCAGCAGCCAATATGGAGAGGTACCGCGGGAGGCGGCCTACGAGCAGTACTTC. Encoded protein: CTSSQYGEVPREAAYEQYF.

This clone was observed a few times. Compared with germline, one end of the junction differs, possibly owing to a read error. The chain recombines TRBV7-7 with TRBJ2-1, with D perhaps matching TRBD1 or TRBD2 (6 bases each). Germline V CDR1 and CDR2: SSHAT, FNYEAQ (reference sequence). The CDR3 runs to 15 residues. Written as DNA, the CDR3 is TGTGCTAGCAGCCCGCTCGGGGGCGCTGGGAATGAGCAGTTCTTC. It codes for CASSPLGGAGNEQFF.

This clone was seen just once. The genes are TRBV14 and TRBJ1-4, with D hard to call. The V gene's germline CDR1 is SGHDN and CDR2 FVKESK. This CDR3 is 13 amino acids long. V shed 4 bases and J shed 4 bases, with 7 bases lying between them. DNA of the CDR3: TGTGCCAGCAGCCCGTCCCTTAATGAAAAACTGTTTTTT. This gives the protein CASSPSLNEKLFF.

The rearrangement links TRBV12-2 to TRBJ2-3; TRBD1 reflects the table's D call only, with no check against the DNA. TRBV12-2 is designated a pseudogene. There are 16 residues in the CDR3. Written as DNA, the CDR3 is TGTGCAAGTCGCTATCAGCTGGGACAGGGGACAGATACGCAGTATTTT. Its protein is CASRYQLGQGTDTQYF.

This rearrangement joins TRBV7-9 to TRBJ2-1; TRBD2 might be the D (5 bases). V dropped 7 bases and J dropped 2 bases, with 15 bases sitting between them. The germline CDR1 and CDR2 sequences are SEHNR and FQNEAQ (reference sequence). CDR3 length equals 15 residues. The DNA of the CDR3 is TGTGCCAGCAACCAAGGAGGTATTACCTACAATGAGCAGTTCTTC. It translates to CASNQGGITYNEQFF.

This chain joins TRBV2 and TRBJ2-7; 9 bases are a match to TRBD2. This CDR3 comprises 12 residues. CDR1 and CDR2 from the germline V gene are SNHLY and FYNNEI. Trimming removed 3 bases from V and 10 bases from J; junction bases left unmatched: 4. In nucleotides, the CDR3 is TGTGCCAGCAGTGAGGCGGGAGGGCTCCAGTACTTC. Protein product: CASSEAGGLQYF.

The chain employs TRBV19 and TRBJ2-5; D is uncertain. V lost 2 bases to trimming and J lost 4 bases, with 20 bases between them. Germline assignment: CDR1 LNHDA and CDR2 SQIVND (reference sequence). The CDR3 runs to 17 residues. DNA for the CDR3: TGTGCCAGTAGTATATCCAAGGGCACCTCCCGAGGAGAGACCCAGTACTTC. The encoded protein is CASSISKGTSRGETQYF.

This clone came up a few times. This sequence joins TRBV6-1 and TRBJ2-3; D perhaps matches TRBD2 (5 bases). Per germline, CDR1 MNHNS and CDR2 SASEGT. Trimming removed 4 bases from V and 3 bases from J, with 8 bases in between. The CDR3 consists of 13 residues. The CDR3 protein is CASSVRGTDTQYF. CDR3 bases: TGTGCCAGCAGTGTAAGAGGGACAGATACGCAGTATTTT.